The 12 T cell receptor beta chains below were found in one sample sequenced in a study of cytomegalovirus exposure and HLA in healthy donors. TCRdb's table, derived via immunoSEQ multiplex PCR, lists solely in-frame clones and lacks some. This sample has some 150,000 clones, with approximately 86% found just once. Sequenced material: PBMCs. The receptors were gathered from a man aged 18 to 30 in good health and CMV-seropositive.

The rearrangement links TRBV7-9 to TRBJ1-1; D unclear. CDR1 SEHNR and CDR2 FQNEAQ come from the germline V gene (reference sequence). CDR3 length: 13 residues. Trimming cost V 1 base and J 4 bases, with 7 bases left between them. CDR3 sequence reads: CASSLGWATEAFF. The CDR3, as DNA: TGTGCCAGCAGCTTAGGTTGGGCCACTGAAGCTTTCTTT.

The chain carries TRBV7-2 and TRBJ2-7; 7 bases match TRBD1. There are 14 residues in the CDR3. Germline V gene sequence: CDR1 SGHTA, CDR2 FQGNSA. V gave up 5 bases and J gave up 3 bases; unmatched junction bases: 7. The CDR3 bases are TGTGCCAGCAGCCCTAGGACAGGCGACTACGAGCAGTACTTC. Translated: CASSPRTGDYEQYF.

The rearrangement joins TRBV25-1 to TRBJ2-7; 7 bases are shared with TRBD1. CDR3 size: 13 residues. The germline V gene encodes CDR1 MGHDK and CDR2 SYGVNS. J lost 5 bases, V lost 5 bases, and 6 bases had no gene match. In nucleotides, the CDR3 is TGTGCCAGCAGTAGGTCAGGGGGAAACGAGCAGTACTTC. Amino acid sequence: CASSRSGGNEQYF.

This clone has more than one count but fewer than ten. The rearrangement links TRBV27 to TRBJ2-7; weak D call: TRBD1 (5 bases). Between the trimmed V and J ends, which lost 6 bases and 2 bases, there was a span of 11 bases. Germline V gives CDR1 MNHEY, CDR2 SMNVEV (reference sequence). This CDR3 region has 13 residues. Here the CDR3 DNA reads TGTGCCAGCAGCCCCGACAGAGCCTACGAGCAGTACTTC. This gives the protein CASSPDRAYEQYF.

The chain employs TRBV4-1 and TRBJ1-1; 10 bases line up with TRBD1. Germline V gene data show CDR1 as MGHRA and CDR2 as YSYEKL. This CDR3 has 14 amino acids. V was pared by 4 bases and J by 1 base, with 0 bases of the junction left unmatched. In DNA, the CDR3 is TGCGCCAGCAGCCGGGACAGGGGGAACACTGAAGCTTTCTTT. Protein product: CASSRDRGNTEAFF.

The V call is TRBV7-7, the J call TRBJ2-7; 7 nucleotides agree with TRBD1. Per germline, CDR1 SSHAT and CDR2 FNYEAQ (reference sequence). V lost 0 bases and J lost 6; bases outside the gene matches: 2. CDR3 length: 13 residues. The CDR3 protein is CASSLAEGAEQYF. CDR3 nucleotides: TGTGCCAGCAGCTTAGCTGAGGGGGCCGAGCAGTACTTC. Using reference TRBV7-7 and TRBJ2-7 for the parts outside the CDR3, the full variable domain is GAGVSQSPRYKVTKRGQDVTLRCDPISSHATLYWYQQALGQGPEFLTYFNYEAQPDKSGLPSDRFSAERPEGSISTLTIQRTEQRDSAMYRCASSLAEGAEQYFGPGTRLTVT.

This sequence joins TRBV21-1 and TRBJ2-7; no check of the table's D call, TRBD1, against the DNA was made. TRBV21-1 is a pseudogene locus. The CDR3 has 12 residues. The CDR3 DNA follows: TGTGCCAGGCCGGGACAGGGAAACGAGCAGTACTTC. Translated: CARPGQGNEQYF.

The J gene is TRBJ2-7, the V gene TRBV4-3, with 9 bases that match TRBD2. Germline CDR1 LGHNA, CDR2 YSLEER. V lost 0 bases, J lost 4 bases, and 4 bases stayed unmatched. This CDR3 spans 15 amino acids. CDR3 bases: TGCGCCAGCAGCCAAGACGCTAGCGGGGTTTACGAGCAGTACTTC. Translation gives CASSQDASGVYEQYF.

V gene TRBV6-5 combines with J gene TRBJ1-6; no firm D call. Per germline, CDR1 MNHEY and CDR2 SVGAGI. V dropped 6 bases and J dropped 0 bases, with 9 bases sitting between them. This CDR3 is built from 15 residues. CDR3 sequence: CASRGDSSYNSPLHF. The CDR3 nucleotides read TGTGCCAGCAGGGGAGATAGCTCCTATAATTCACCCCTCCACTTT.

The CDR3 nucleotides read TGTGCCAGCAGCCCGGGACTATCCTACGAGCAGTACTTC. This gives the protein CASSPGLSYEQYF. J is TRBJ2-7 and V is TRBV6-1, with 7 bases matching TRBD2. With 6 bases clipped from V and 1 base from J, the junction kept 3 bases outside the gene matches. The CDR3 sequence is 13 residues long. CDR1 and CDR2 from the germline V gene are MNHNS and SASEGT.

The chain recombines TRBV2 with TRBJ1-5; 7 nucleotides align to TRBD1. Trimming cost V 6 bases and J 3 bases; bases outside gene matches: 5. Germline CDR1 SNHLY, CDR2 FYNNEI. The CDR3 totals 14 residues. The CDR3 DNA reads TGTGCCAGCAGGAAACAGGGGATCAATCAGCCCCAGCATTTT. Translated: CASRKQGINQPQHF.

In DNA, the CDR3 is TGTGCCAGCAGTTACTCGGACAGGGCCAATCAGCCCCAGCATTTT. Protein sequence: CASSYSDRANQPQHF. The gene calls are TRBV6-5 and TRBJ1-5; 8 bases line up with TRBD1. After removal of 0 bases from V and 3 bases from J, the junction contained 1 base not matched to a gene. The germline gives CDR1 MNHEY, CDR2 SVGAGI. This CDR3 contains 15 residues.